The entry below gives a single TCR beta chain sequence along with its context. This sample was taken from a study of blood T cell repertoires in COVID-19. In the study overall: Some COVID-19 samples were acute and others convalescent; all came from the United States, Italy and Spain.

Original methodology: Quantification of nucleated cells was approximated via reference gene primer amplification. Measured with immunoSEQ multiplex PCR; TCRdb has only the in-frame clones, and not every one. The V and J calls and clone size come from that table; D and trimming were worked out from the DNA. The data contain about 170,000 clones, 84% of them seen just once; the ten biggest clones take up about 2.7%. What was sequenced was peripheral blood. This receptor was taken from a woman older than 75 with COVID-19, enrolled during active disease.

CDR3 sequence reads: CASSREDRTWETQYF. CDR3 DNA sequence: TGCGCCAGCAGCCGAGAGGACAGAACCTGGGAGACCCAGTACTTC. The genes are TRBV5-1 and TRBJ2-5, with D maybe TRBD1 (6 bases). Trimming shortened V by 4 bases and J by 5 bases, and 18 bases separated the two germline ends. There are 15 residues in the CDR3. Germline CDR1 is SGHRS and CDR2 is YFSETQ.